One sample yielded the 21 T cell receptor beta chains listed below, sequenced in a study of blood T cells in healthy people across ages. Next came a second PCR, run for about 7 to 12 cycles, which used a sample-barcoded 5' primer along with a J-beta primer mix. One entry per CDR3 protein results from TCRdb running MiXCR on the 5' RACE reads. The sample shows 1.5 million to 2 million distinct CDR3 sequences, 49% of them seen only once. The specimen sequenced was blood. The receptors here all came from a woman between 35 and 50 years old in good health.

The CDR3 reads CASSLRANTGRGLFF. DNA for the CDR3: TGTGCCAGCAGCCTTCGGGCGAATACAGGGAGGGGATTGTTCTTC. V is TRBV7-2 and J is TRBJ2-1; a weak D match, TRBD2 (7 bases). The CDR3 spans 15 residues. Between the trimmed V and J ends, which lost 5 bases and 15 bases, there was a span of 26 bases. Germline CDR1 SGHTA, CDR2 FQGNSA.

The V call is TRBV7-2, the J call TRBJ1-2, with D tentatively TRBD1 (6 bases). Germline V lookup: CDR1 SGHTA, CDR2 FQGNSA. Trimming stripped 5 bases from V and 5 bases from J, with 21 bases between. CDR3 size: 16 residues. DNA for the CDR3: TGTGCCAGCAGCCCCGGGGGGGGCCCAAGCGAATATGGCTACACCTTC. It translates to CASSPGGGPSEYGYTF.

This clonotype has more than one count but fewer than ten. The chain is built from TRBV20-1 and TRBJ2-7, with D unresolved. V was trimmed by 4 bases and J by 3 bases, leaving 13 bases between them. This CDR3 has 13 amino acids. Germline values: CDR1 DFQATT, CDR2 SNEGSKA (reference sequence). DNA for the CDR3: TGCAGTGCTATCGCGAATCCGCTCTACGAGCAGTACTTC. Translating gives CSAIANPLYEQYF.

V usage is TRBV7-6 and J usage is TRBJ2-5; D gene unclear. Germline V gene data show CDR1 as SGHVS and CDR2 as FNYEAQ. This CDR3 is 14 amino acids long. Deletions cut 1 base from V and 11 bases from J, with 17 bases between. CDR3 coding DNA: TGTGCCAGCAGCTTAGGTGGGTCGTTTTTAGAGCAGTACTTC. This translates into CASSLGGSFLEQYF.

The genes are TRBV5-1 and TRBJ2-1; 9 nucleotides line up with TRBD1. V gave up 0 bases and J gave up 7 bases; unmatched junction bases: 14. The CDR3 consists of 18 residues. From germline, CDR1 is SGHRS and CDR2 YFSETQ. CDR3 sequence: CASSLAAINRGLRNEQFF. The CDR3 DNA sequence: TGCGCCAGCAGCTTGGCTGCTATTAACAGGGGGCTGAGAAATGAGCAGTTCTTC.

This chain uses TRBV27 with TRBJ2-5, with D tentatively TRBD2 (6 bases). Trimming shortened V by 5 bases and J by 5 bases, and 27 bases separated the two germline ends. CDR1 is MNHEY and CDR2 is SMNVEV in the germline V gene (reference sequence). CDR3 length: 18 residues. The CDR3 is CASSSIHGSERDWETQYF. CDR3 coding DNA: TGTGCCAGCAGTAGTATTCATGGATCCGAGAGGGACTGGGAGACCCAGTACTTC.

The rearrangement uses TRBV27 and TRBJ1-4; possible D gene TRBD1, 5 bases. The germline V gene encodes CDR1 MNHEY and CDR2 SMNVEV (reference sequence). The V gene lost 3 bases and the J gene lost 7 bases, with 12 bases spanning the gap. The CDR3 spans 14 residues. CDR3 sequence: CASSFSGTGEKLFF. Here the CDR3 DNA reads TGTGCCAGCAGTTTTTCGGGGACGGGTGAAAAACTGTTTTTT.

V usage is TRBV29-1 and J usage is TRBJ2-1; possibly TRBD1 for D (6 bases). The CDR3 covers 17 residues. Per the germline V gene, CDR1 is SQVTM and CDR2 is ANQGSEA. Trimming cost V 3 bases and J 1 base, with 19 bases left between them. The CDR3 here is CSVDSRWGRGSYNEQFF. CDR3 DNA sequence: TGCAGCGTTGATAGCCGGTGGGGCAGGGGATCCTACAATGAGCAGTTCTTC.

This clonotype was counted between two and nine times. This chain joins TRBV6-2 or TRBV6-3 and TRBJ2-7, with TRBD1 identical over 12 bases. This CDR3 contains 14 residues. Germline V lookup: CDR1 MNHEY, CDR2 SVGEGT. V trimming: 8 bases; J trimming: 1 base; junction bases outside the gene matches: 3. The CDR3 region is CASPGQGASYEQYF. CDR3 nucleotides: TGTGCCAGCCCGGGACAGGGGGCTTCCTACGAGCAGTACTTC.

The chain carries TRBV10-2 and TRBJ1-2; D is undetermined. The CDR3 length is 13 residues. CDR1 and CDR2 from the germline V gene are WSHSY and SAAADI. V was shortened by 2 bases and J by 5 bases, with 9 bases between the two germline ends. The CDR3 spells CASSERREYGYTF. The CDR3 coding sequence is TGCGCCAGCAGTGAGCGAAGGGAATATGGCTACACCTTC.

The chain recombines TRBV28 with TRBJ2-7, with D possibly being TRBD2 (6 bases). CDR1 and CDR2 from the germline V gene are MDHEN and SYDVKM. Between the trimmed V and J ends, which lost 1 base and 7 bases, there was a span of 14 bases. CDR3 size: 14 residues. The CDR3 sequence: CASSLYGGSIEQYF. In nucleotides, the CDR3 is TGTGCCAGCAGTTTATATGGGGGGTCTATTGAGCAGTACTTC.

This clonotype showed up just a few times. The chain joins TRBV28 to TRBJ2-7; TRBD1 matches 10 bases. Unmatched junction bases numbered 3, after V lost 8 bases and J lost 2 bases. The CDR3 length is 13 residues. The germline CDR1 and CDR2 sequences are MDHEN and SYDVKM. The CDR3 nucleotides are TGTGCCAGCCAAGACAGGGGGCCCTACGAGCAGTACTTC. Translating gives CASQDRGPYEQYF.

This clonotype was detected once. For the CDR3, the DNA is TGTGCCAGCAGTTCGGCAGGGCCTAGCAATCAGCCCCAGCATTTT. This translates into CASSSAGPSNQPQHF. The chain recombines TRBV27 with TRBJ1-5, with D perhaps TRBD1 (5 bases). Germline V lookup: CDR1 MNHEY, CDR2 SMNVEV (reference sequence). V lost 4 bases and J 0 bases, leaving 10 bases between the germline ends. There are 15 residues in the CDR3.

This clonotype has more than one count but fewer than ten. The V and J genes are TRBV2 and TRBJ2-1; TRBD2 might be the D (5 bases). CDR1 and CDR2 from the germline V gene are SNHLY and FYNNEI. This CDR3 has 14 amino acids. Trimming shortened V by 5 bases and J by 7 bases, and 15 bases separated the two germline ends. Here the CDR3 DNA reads TGTGCCAGCAGTCGTCCCGTTGGGGAGAATGAGCAGTTCTTC. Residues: CASSRPVGENEQFF.

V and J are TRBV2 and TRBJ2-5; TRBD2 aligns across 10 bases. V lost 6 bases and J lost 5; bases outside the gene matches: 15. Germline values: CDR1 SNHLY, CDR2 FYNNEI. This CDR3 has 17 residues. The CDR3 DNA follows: TGTGCCAGCAGAACTAGCGGGGAATTGTTTGGGGCGGAGACCCAGTACTTC. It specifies CASRTSGELFGAETQYF.

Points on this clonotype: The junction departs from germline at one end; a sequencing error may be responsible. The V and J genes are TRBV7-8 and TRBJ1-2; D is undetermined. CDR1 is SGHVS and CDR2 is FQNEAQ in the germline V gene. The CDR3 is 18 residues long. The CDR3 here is CACSLAGGSGTRGYGYTF. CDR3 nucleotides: TGTGCCTGCAGCTTAGCTGGCGGGTCTGGTACTCGTGGCTATGGCTACACCTTC.

CDR3 amino acids: CASSQDGGHNEQFF. CDR3 bases: TGTGCCAGCAGCCAAGATGGGGGCCACAATGAGCAGTTCTTC. The gene calls are TRBV4-2 and TRBJ2-1, with TRBD1 as a possible D gene (6 bases). V gave up 0 bases and J gave up 5 bases, with 8 bases separating them. The CDR3 loop spans 14 amino acids. Germline lookup yields CDR1 LGHNA and CDR2 YNFKEQ.

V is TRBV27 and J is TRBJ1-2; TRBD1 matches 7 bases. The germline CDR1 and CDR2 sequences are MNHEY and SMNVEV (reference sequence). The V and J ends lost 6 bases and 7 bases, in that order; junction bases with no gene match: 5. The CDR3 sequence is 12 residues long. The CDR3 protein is CASRKTGVGYTF. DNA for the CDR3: TGTGCCAGCAGGAAAACAGGGGTTGGCTACACCTTC.

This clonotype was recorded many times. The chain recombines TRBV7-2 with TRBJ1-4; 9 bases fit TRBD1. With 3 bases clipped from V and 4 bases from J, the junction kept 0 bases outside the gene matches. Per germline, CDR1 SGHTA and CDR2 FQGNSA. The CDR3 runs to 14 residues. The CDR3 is CASSLDRGNEKLFF. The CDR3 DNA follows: TGTGCCAGCAGCTTGGACAGGGGTAATGAAAAACTGTTTTTT.

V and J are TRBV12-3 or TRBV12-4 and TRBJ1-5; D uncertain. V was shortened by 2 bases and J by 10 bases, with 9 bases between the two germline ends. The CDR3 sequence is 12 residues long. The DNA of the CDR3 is TGTGCCAGCAGTTTACCCCGTCTCCCCCAGCATTTT. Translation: CASSLPRLPQHF.

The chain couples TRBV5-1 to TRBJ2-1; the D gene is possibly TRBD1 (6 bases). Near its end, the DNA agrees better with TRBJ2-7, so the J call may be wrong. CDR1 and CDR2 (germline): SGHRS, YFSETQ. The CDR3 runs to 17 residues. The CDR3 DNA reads TGCGCCAGCAGCTTAATCCCAGGGGTTGTATCCTACAATGAGCAGTACTTC. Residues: CASSLIPGVVSYNEQYF.